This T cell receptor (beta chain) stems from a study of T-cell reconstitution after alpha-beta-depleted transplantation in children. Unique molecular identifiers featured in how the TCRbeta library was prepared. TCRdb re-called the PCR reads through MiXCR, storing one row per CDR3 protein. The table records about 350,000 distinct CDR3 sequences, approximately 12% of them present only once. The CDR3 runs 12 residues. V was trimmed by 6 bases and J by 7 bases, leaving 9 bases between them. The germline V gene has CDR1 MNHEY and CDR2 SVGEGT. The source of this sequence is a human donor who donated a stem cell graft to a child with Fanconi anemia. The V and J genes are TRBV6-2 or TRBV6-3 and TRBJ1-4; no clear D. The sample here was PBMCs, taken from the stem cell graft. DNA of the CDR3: TGTGCCAGCAGCGTGGGTGGTGAAAAACTGTTTTTT. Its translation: CASSVGGEKLFF.